This T cell receptor beta chain was retrieved from a study of T-cell memory formation after mild COVID-19. The CDR3 runs 13 residues. The V and J ends lost 1 base and 3 bases respectively, with 3 bases between them. The germline V gene encodes CDR1 MNHEY and CDR2 SVGAGI. A word on this clonotype: Antigen unknown.

General study points: Clones shrinking between day 15 and 85 showed a balanced CD4/CD8 split, and those that grew later tilted toward CD4+. Mostly located in CM and EM were contracting CD4+ clones, with contracting CD8+ clones located in EMRA.

TCRdb analysed the 5' RACE reads with MiXCR anew, one entry per CDR3 protein. The data hold roughly 150,000 distinct CDR3 sequences, with about an eighth observed a single time. The clonotype originates from a man younger than 30 who had mild COVID-19 (a few samples of this study predate the infection). Cell type and time point are not known. The chain is built from TRBV6-5 and TRBJ1-4; no definite D call. Sequenced input: PBMCs or a T cell subset sorted from them (not recorded which). The DNA for the CDR3 is TGTGCCAGCAGTTACTTCCCTAATGAAAAACTGTTTTTT. Encoded protein: CASSYFPNEKLFF.